The 27 T cell receptor beta chains listed next were all sequenced from one sample in a study of shared clonotypes between healthy human individuals (dated by TCRdb to 2020 to 2021). Library preparation employed the immunoSEQ multiplex PCR assay. TCRdb retrieved this table from immuneACCESS and kept in-frame rearrangements only. Not all clones are present; in checked studies, unresolved V genes account for under half, and no reason is known for the remainder. The table for this sample lists 2 million to 3 million clones; 90% to 95% of them were counted only once. Clones ranked in the top ten supply over 0.12% of the sample. Material: naive CD4+ T cells sorted from blood. What the cell subset or site label conveys for this sample: CD45RA+ positively selected. These receptor sequences come from a man aged 18 to 35 in good health.

The CDR3: CASSQAIGRETQYF. For the CDR3, the DNA is TGCGCCAGCAGCCAAGCGATAGGTCGGGAGACCCAGTACTTC. The chain joins TRBV4-1 to TRBJ2-5; D gene unclear. With 1 base removed from V and 5 bases from J, the gap between germline ends came to 11 bases. Germline assignment: CDR1 MGHRA and CDR2 YSYEKL. This CDR3 contains 14 residues.

This rearrangement joins TRBV5-1 to TRBJ1-6; D uncertain. V lost 0 bases and J lost 9, with 10 bases in between. The germline gives CDR1 SGHRS, CDR2 YFSETQ. The CDR3 loop spans 14 amino acids. The CDR3 loop reads CASSLALSGSPLHF. The DNA of the CDR3 is TGCGCCAGCAGCTTGGCCCTAAGTGGTTCACCCCTCCACTTT.

The gene calls are TRBV5-1 and TRBJ2-1; 9 nucleotides agree with TRBD1. V shed 4 bases and J 8 bases; nucleotides not matched to a gene: 10. Per germline, CDR1 SGHRS and CDR2 YFSETQ. The CDR3 has 15 residues. The CDR3 protein is CASSPPGTGIHEQFF. The DNA of the CDR3 is TGCGCCAGCAGCCCACCCGGGACAGGGATTCATGAGCAGTTCTTC.

J is TRBJ1-1 and V is TRBV15; D possibly corresponds to TRBD1 (5 bases). The germline gives CDR1 LNHNV, CDR2 YYDKDF (reference sequence). This CDR3 comprises 14 residues. V was trimmed by 5 bases and J by 4 bases, leaving 14 bases between them. The CDR3 sequence: CATSGWDVGTEAFF. CDR3 nucleotides: TGTGCCACCAGCGGCTGGGACGTGGGCACTGAAGCTTTCTTT.

Points on this clone: Mismatch with germline at one junction end may stem from a read error. This CDR3 is also generated by other DNA sequences in the sample. This chain links TRBV7-9 with TRBJ2-7; D is ambiguous. Germline CDR1 SEHNR, CDR2 FQNEAQ (reference sequence). The CDR3 is 11 residues long. The CDR3 region is CASSRSDEQYF. CDR3 in DNA: TGTGCCAGCAGCCGCTCCGACGAGCAGTACTTC.

The CDR3 is CASSLSLGGSSYNEQFF. The CDR3, as DNA: TGTGCCAGCAGCTTAAGTTTGGGCGGGAGCTCCTACAATGAGCAGTTCTTC. The V call is TRBV7-2, the J call TRBJ2-1, with 7 bases lining up with TRBD2. Germline CDR1 reads SGHTA; CDR2 reads FQGNSA. Trimming removed 2 bases from V and 0 bases from J; junction bases left unmatched: 7. The CDR3 extends over 17 amino acids.

As regards this clone: Other DNA sequences in this sample translate to the same CDR3. The rearrangement uses TRBV6-1 and TRBJ1-2, with a tentative D call TRBD1 (6 bases). Germline values: CDR1 MNHNS, CDR2 SASEGT. With 7 bases removed from V and 2 bases from J, the gap between germline ends came to 8 bases. This CDR3 spans 12 amino acids. CDR3 nucleotide sequence: TGTGCCAGCAACACAGGGAACTATGGCTACACCTTC. Translated: CASNTGNYGYTF.

This clone turned up a few times. The chain carries TRBV28 and TRBJ1-6, with 7 nucleotides matching TRBD1. V was pared by 5 bases and J by 13 bases, with 11 bases of the junction left unmatched. The germline CDR1 and CDR2 sequences are MDHEN and SYDVKM. This CDR3 has 14 residues. The CDR3 DNA follows: TGTGCCAGCAGTCCCGGACAGGTGCGGGTGCCCCTCCACTTT. Its translation: CASSPGQVRVPLHF.

There are a few counts of this clone. The gene calls are TRBV28 and TRBJ1-2, with D perhaps TRBD1 (6 bases). The V gene's germline CDR1 is MDHEN and CDR2 SYDVKM. The CDR3 sequence is 12 residues long. V was cut by 8 bases and J by 2 bases, with 9 bases left in between. CDR3 DNA sequence: TGTGCCAGCCGAGACAGGAACTATGGCTACACCTTC. Amino acid sequence: CASRDRNYGYTF.

V usage is TRBV10-1 and J usage is TRBJ1-4, with 12 nucleotides matching TRBD1. The CDR3 extends over 17 amino acids. Germline CDR1 and CDR2: WNHNN and SYGVQD (reference sequence). After removal of 4 bases from V and 8 bases from J, the junction contained 11 bases not matched to a gene. The CDR3 loop is CASSGDRGLGGAEKLFF. The CDR3 nucleotides are TGCGCCAGCAGTGGGGACAGGGGGCTCGGCGGGGCCGAAAAACTGTTTTTT.

The rearrangement uses TRBV30 and TRBJ1-5; 7 positions match TRBD1. This CDR3 is 18 amino acids long. The ends lost 3 bases at V and 0 bases at J; junction bases unmatched: 14. CDR1 is GTSNPN and CDR2 is SVGIG in the germline V gene (reference sequence). CDR3 in DNA: TGTGCCTGGAGCAGGGGGGGGCCGGGGTTCAATAGCAATCAGCCCCAGCATTTT. Translating it yields CAWSRGGPGFNSNQPQHF.

Comments on this clone: The same CDR3 is also encoded by other DNA sequences in this sample. The V and J genes are TRBV18 and TRBJ1-1; no definite D call. CDR3 size: 14 residues. The V and J ends lost 1 base and 4 bases respectively, with 10 bases between them. Germline CDR1 KGHSH, CDR2 LQKENI. CDR3 region: CASSPLGRGTEAFF. The CDR3 DNA is TGTGCCAGCTCACCACTCGGACGAGGCACTGAAGCTTTCTTT. The full variable domain, completed using reference TRBV18 and TRBJ1-1, is NAGVMQNPRHLVRRRGQEARLRCSPMKGHSHVYWYRQLPEEGLKFMVYLQKENIIDESGMPKERFSAEFPKEGPSILRIQQVVRGDSAAYFCASSPLGRGTEAFFGQGTRLTVV.

V and J are TRBV7-8 and TRBJ1-6; D might be TRBD1 (5 bases). The germline gives CDR1 SGHVS, CDR2 FQNEAQ. This CDR3 spans 15 amino acids. V dropped 2 bases and J dropped 5 bases, with 10 bases sitting between them. Here the CDR3 DNA reads TGTGCCAGCAGCTTAAGCCAGGGAGATAATTCACCCCTCCACTTT. Residues: CASSLSQGDNSPLHF.

This sequence joins TRBV6-5 and TRBJ1-2, with D possibly being TRBD1 (5 bases). The CDR3 runs 15 residues. Trimming shortened V by 7 bases and J by 4 bases, and 19 bases separated the two germline ends. Germline-derived CDR1 and CDR2 are MNHEY and SVGAGI. The CDR3 loop reads CASTRGTPGGYGYTF. CDR3 sequence (DNA): TGTGCCAGCACCCGGGGCACGCCTGGGGGCTATGGCTACACCTTC.

The genes are TRBV7-2 and TRBJ1-1; maybe TRBD1 (5 bases). Trimming shortened V by 5 bases and J by 6 bases, and 22 bases separated the two germline ends. Germline lookup yields CDR1 SGHTA and CDR2 FQGNSA. This CDR3 region has 16 residues. The CDR3 DNA sequence: TGTGCCAGCAGCAACACCGGGACCCGGGGGAGAGCTGAAGCTTTCTTT. Its translation is CASSNTGTRGRAEAFF.

The J gene is TRBJ1-3, the V gene TRBV19; no reliable D call. The length of the CDR3 is 13 residues. V was clipped by 5 bases and J by 4 bases, with 9 bases between them. The germline gives CDR1 LNHDA, CDR2 SQIVND (reference sequence). As DNA, the CDR3 is TGTGCCAGTAGTCCCGAGGTGGGAAACACCATATATTTT. It codes for CASSPEVGNTIYF.

This chain connects TRBV10-1 to TRBJ1-1, with a tentative D call TRBD1 (5 bases). The V and J ends lost 6 bases and 3 bases respectively, with 11 bases between them. Germline V gives CDR1 WNHNN, CDR2 SYGVQD (reference sequence). The CDR3 totals 13 residues. CDR3 protein: CASSSSRDTEAFF. CDR3 nucleotide sequence: TGCGCCAGCAGCTCATCCAGGGACACTGAAGCTTTCTTT.

CDR3 region: CASGLGQGKTEAFF. The DNA of the CDR3 is TGTGCTAGTGGTTTAGGACAGGGGAAGACTGAAGCTTTCTTT. This rearrangement joins TRBV12-5 to TRBJ1-1, with 9 bases matching TRBD1. This CDR3 is 14 amino acids long. The V segment lost 3 bases and the J segment 5 bases; nucleotides outside the gene matches: 4. Germline V CDR1 and CDR2: LGHNT, FRNRAP.

This chain links TRBV7-9 with TRBJ2-5, with 7 bases fitting TRBD1. Losses at the gene ends were 5 bases for V and 6 bases for J; bases not matched to a gene: 15. Germline values: CDR1 SEHNR, CDR2 FQNEAQ (reference sequence). The CDR3 is made up of 16 amino acids. CDR3 sequence (DNA): TGTGCCAGCAGCCGTATCCTACAGGGGATGGTACAGACCCAGTACTTC. Protein: CASSRILQGMVQTQYF.

V usage is TRBV6-5 and J usage is TRBJ2-2, with a tentative D call TRBD2 (6 bases). The CDR3 covers 15 residues. Germline CDR1 and CDR2: MNHEY and SVGAGI. Between the trimmed V and J ends, which lost 6 bases and 1 base, there was a span of 12 bases. In nucleotides, the CDR3 is TGTGCCAGCAGCCACCCGACTAGGAACACCGGGGAGCTGTTTTTT. It encodes CASSHPTRNTGELFF.

J is TRBJ2-7 and V is TRBV4-3; D might be TRBD2 (6 bases). The germline CDR1 and CDR2 sequences are LGHNA and YSLEER. The CDR3 spans 16 residues. The V end was cut by 7 bases, the J end by 13 bases, with 32 bases between. The CDR3 nucleotides read TGCGCCAGCAATTGCGGGGTCGGCCAGTCGGGACGGAGTTGTTACTTC. It translates to CASNCGVGQSGRSCYF.

This sequence joins TRBV9 and TRBJ2-1, with 11 nucleotides matching TRBD2. V trimming: 0 bases; J trimming: 7 bases; junction bases outside the gene matches: 3. From germline, CDR1 is SGDLS and CDR2 YYNGEE. The CDR3 runs to 15 residues. The CDR3 coding sequence is TGTGCCAGCAGCGTAGCTAGCGGGAGGTTTAATGAGCAGTTCTTC. Its translation: CASSVASGRFNEQFF.

This chain joins TRBV29-1 and TRBJ1-1; D may be TRBD1 (5 bases). Trimming stripped 6 bases from V and 4 bases from J, with 15 bases between. The germline V gene encodes CDR1 SQVTM and CDR2 ANQGSEA. This CDR3 is 13 amino acids long. The CDR3 here is CSVGTVGGTEAFF. CDR3 DNA: TGCAGCGTCGGGACTGTGGGTGGCACTGAAGCTTTCTTT.

CDR3 sequence: CASSYSSLWARETQYF. Written as DNA, the CDR3 is TGTGCCAGCAGTTACTCGAGTCTTTGGGCGCGGGAGACCCAGTACTTC. The chain employs TRBV6-5 and TRBJ2-5; D gene uncertain. Germline lookup yields CDR1 MNHEY and CDR2 SVGAGI. The CDR3 loop spans 16 amino acids. Trimming removed 0 bases from V and 5 bases from J, with 16 bases in between.

V usage is TRBV7-2 and J usage is TRBJ1-1; D might be TRBD1 (5 bases). Per germline, CDR1 SGHTA and CDR2 FQGNSA. The CDR3 runs 15 residues. V lost 5 bases, J lost 6 bases, and 19 bases lay in between. In DNA form, the CDR3 reads TGTGCCAGCAGCCCACCCCCCGCATGGGGGGCTGAAGCTTTCTTT. It encodes CASSPPPAWGAEAFF.

The V call is TRBV19, the J call TRBJ2-7; D tentatively fits TRBD1 or TRBD2 (6 bases each). Trimming stripped 6 bases from V and 2 bases from J, with 17 bases between. CDR1 LNHDA and CDR2 SQIVND come from the germline V gene (reference sequence). CDR3 length: 15 amino acids. The CDR3 reads CASSVQGGPTYEQYF. The DNA of the CDR3 is TGTGCCAGTAGCGTACAAGGGGGGCCCACCTACGAGCAGTACTTC. The full variable domain, in which reference TRBV19 and TRBJ2-7 provide the parts outside the CDR3, is DGGITQSPKYLFRKEGQNVTLSCEQNLNHDAMYWYRQDPGQGLRLIYYSQIVNDFQKGDIAEGYSVSREKKESFPLTVTSAQKNPTAFYLCASSVQGGPTYEQYFGPGTRLTVT.

The chain is built from TRBV7-2 and TRBJ2-7; no clear D. Germline V lookup: CDR1 SGHTA, CDR2 FQGNSA. The germline V and J ends were trimmed by 3 bases and 2 bases, with 11 bases remaining between them. This CDR3 is 14 amino acids long. The CDR3 loop reads CASSFGVGTYEQYF. The CDR3 DNA is TGTGCCAGCAGCTTTGGGGTCGGAACCTACGAGCAGTACTTC.